This T cell receptor beta chain comes out of a study of cytomegalovirus exposure and HLA in healthy donors. Study in general: The same platform was used for the roughly 120 validation repertoires and the 600 to 850 first-cohort repertoires, a later analysis reported.

Separate from the roughly 630-subject first cohort was the approximately 120-subject validation cohort, to which the donors belonged. Study observations and caveats: A list of 164 TCR beta chains associated with cytomegalovirus was given. A few of the chains that were CMV-associated were confirmed in vitro to be specific for CMV antigens.

TCRdb keeps only in-frame clones here, not all; method: immunoSEQ multiplex PCR. The profile shows fewer than 200,000 clones, roughly 86% of them singletons. Germline V gene lookup returns CDR1 SNHLY and CDR2 FYNNEI. CDR3 length: 17 amino acids. Trimming at V came to 1 base and at J to 9 bases, leaving 11 bases not matched to a gene. As for this clone: The antigen remains unidentified.

The chain combines TRBV2 with TRBJ1-6; 8 positions match TRBD1. Material: PBMCs. The receptor was derived from a man between 18 and 35 years old in good health and CMV-seropositive. CDR3 sequence reads: CASSEDRTGFMSSPLHF. In DNA, the CDR3 is TGTGCCAGCAGTGAAGATAGGACAGGGTTTATGAGTTCACCCCTCCACTTT.